The 26 T cell receptor beta chains reported below all come from one sample, sequenced in a study of blood T cell repertoires in COVID-19. Profiling relied on immunoSEQ multiplex PCR, and the TCRdb table lists in-frame clones only, not all of them. Of more than 80,000 clones listed, roughly nine tenths are singletons. Sequencing was performed on peripheral blood. The source is a human donor with active COVID-19. The donor label of this sample is uncertain.

The chain recombines TRBV19 with TRBJ2-1; D ambiguous. From germline, CDR1 is LNHDA and CDR2 SQIVND (reference sequence). CDR3 length: 13 amino acids. Trimming took 3 bases from V and 4 from J, leaving 7 bases between them. CDR3 nucleotide sequence: TGTGCCAGTAGTATCGGAGCGTACAATGAGCAGTTCTTC. Residues: CASSIGAYNEQFF.

The genes are TRBV6-2 or TRBV6-3 and TRBJ2-3, with TRBD2 matching over 14 bases. This CDR3 spans 16 amino acids. V gave up 5 bases and J gave up 2 bases; unmatched junction bases: 3. CDR1 and CDR2 from the germline V gene are MNHEY and SVGEGT. The chain's CDR3 is CASSGLAGGYTDTQYF. The CDR3 DNA reads as TGTGCCAGCAGTGGACTAGCGGGGGGCTACACAGATACGCAGTATTTT.

On this clone: Sequence at one end of the junction differs from germline and may be a read error. The chain has TRBV4-1 and TRBJ1-2; 7 bases fit TRBD1. CDR3 size: 16 residues. The germline V gene encodes CDR1 MGHRA and CDR2 YSYEKL. The CDR3 region has the DNA TGCGCCAGCAGCCAAGTAGGGACAGCCTTTGGCCCCCGTCAAGCATTC. Translating it yields CASSQVGTAFGPRQAF.

The CDR3 sequence is CSVQHRGLNTEAFF. Written as DNA, the CDR3 is TGCAGCGTCCAGCACAGGGGTCTTAACACTGAAGCTTTCTTT. The chain joins TRBV29-1 to TRBJ1-1; 7 bases line up with TRBD1. The CDR3 runs 14 residues. Germline CDR1 reads SQVTM; CDR2 reads ANQGSEA. V lost 6 bases, J lost 2 bases, and 9 bases stayed unmatched. The complete variable domain, with remaining parts taken from reference TRBV29-1 and TRBJ1-1, reads SAVISQKPSRDICQRGTSLTIQCQVDSQVTMMFWYRQQPGQSLTLIATANQGSEATYESGFVIDKFPISRPNLTFSTLTVSNMSPEDSSIYLCSVQHRGLNTEAFFGQGTRLTVV.

The chain employs TRBV19 and TRBJ1-5; D gene ambiguous. This CDR3 has 16 residues. Trimming removed 5 bases from V and 8 bases from J, with 22 bases in between. Germline V gives CDR1 LNHDA, CDR2 SQIVND (reference sequence). The CDR3 reads CASSRSDPQGREPQHF. The CDR3 DNA reads as TGTGCCAGTAGTCGGAGCGACCCACAAGGGAGGGAGCCCCAGCATTTT. Based on the CDR3 plus reference TRBV19 and TRBJ1-5, the full variable domain is DGGITQSPKYLFRKEGQNVTLSCEQNLNHDAMYWYRQDPGQGLRLIYYSQIVNDFQKGDIAEGYSVSREKKESFPLTVTSAQKNPTAFYLCASSRSDPQGREPQHFGDGTRLSIL.

CDR3 protein: CASSQENSGGGQPQHF. In DNA, the CDR3 is TGTGCCAGCAGCCAAGAAAATTCGGGGGGCGGTCAGCCCCAGCATTTT. V is TRBV4-2 and J is TRBJ1-5; the D gene is possibly TRBD1 (6 bases). The CDR3 totals 16 residues. Trimming left V 0 bases short and J 6 bases short, with 15 bases between. The germline CDR1 and CDR2 sequences are LGHNA and YNFKEQ.

This sequence joins TRBV6-6 and TRBJ1-5; D call uncertain. Germline lookup yields CDR1 MNHNY and CDR2 SVGAGI (reference sequence). The CDR3 has 15 amino acids. V lost 2 bases, J lost 1 base, and 9 bases lay in between. Here the CDR3 reads CASSYVWESNQPQHF. CDR3 sequence (DNA): TGTGCCAGCAGTTACGTTTGGGAGAGCAATCAGCCCCAGCATTTT.

This clone was seen just once. This chain uses TRBV3-1 (or the pseudogene TRBV3-2) with TRBJ2-1; 8 bases match TRBD2. CDR3 size: 17 residues. With 4 bases clipped from V and 4 bases from J, the junction kept 12 bases outside the gene matches. CDR1 is LGHDT and CDR2 is YNNKEL in the germline V gene (reference sequence). The CDR3 nucleotides read TGTGCCAGCAGCCTAAAGATGGGAGCGGGGGTGTACAATGAGCAGTTCTTC. Its protein is CASSLKMGAGVYNEQFF.

The J gene is TRBJ1-6, the V gene TRBV6-6; D is uncertain. The CDR3 totals 15 residues. V was trimmed by 2 bases and J by 0 bases, leaving 5 bases between them. Germline CDR1 reads MNHNY; CDR2 reads SVGAGI (reference sequence). The CDR3 region is CASSYGSSYNSPLHF. CDR3 bases: TGTGCCAGCAGTTACGGCAGCTCCTATAATTCACCCCTCCACTTT.

This clone was detected a few times. Other nucleotide sequences in the sample specify the same CDR3. The V call is TRBV9, the J call TRBJ2-1; 9 positions match TRBD2. There are 15 residues in the CDR3. V dropped 3 bases and J dropped 4; count of bases not matched to a gene: 5. The germline gives CDR1 SGDLS, CDR2 YYNGEE. For the CDR3, the DNA is TGTGCCAGCAGCGGAAGCGGGGGGACGTACAATGAGCAGTTCTTC. Amino acid sequence: CASSGSGGTYNEQFF.

J is TRBJ2-6 and V is TRBV5-1; no clear D gene. CDR1 is SGHRS, CDR2 YFSETQ, per germline. The CDR3 has 16 amino acids. Trimming took off 4 bases at V and 0 bases at J, with 11 bases between the two ends. Here the CDR3 reads CASSPPQNSGANVLTF. CDR3 nucleotide sequence: TGCGCCAGCAGCCCACCACAGAACTCTGGGGCCAACGTCCTGACTTTC.

The rearrangement links TRBV11-2 to TRBJ2-3; 7 bases fit TRBD2. Trimming at V came to 1 base and at J to 2 bases, leaving 3 bases not matched to a gene. In germline, CDR1 is SGHAT, CDR2 FQNNGV. This CDR3 region has 15 residues. For the CDR3, the DNA is TGTGCCAGCAGCTTAGCGGGGGGAGTCACAGATACGCAGTATTTT. This encodes CASSLAGGVTDTQYF. The full variable domain, rest sourced from reference TRBV11-2 and TRBJ2-3, is EAGVAQSPRYKIIEKRQSVAFWCNPISGHATLYWYQQILGQGPKLLIQFQNNGVVDDSQLPKDRFSAERLKGVDSTLKIQPAKLEDSAVYLCASSLAGGVTDTQYFGPGTRLTVL.

The CDR3, as DNA: TGCGCCAGCAGCCAAGACCGGGGGGGGTACTACAATGAGCAGTTCTTC. This sequence encodes CASSQDRGGYYNEQFF. This chain uses TRBV4-3 with TRBJ2-1; 8 bases line up with TRBD2. This CDR3 comprises 16 residues. Germline V gene sequence: CDR1 LGHNA, CDR2 YSLEER. Trimming at V came to 0 bases and at J to 3 bases, leaving 4 bases not matched to a gene.

V is TRBV11-2 and J is TRBJ1-5, with D perhaps matching TRBD1 (6 bases). V was shortened by 4 bases and J by 2 bases, with 12 bases between the two germline ends. CDR3 length: 15 residues. Germline CDR1 reads SGHAT; CDR2 reads FQNNGV. For the CDR3, the DNA is TGTGCCAGCAGCTGGGGATCAGGGGGCAATCAGCCCCAGCATTTT. Translated, it gives CASSWGSGGNQPQHF.

The chain couples TRBV3-1 (or the pseudogene TRBV3-2) to TRBJ2-3; D gene ambiguous. V shed 3 bases and J shed 1 base, with 5 bases lying between them. The CDR3 is 13 residues long. CDR1 and CDR2 (germline): LGHDT, YNNKEL (reference sequence). CDR3 DNA sequence: TGTGCCAGCAGCCAGCCAGGCACAGATACGCAGTATTTT. Translation: CASSQPGTDTQYF.

The chain carries TRBV14 and TRBJ1-6, with D unresolved. The CDR3 spans 13 residues. V lost 3 bases to trimming and J lost 7 bases, with 7 bases between them. Germline V gene data show CDR1 as SGHDN and CDR2 as FVKESK. CDR3 DNA sequence: TGTGCCAGCAGCCAGTCAGGAAATTCACCCCTCCACTTT. This gives the protein CASSQSGNSPLHF. Supplemented by reference TRBV14 and TRBJ1-6, the full variable domain reads EAGVTQFPSHSVIEKGQTVTLRCDPISGHDNLYWYRRVMGKEIKFLLHFVKESKQDESGMPNNRFLAERTGGTYSTLKVQPAELEDSGVYFCASSQSGNSPLHFGNGTRLTVT.

CDR3 sequence: CASRLWSNSYEQYF. CDR3 bases: TGTGCCAGCAGGTTGTGGTCTAACTCCTACGAGCAGTACTTC. The rearrangement uses TRBV5-4 and TRBJ2-7; no definite D call. CDR1 is SGHNT, CDR2 YYREEE, per germline (reference sequence). The CDR3 spans 14 residues. V was clipped by 5 bases and J by 0 bases, with 12 bases between them. Full variable domain (missing parts from reference TRBV5-4 and TRBJ2-7): ETGVTQSPTHLIKTRGQQVTLRCSSQSGHNTVSWYQQALGQGPQFIFQYYREEENGRGNFPPRFSGLQFPNYSSELNVNALELDDSALYLCASRLWSNSYEQYFGPGTRLTVT.

The chain is built from TRBV27 and TRBJ2-5; D possibly corresponds to TRBD1 (6 bases). The germline CDR1 and CDR2 sequences are MNHEY and SMNVEV (reference sequence). The CDR3 spans 15 residues. The V gene lost 3 bases and the J gene lost 4 bases, with 15 bases spanning the gap. Written as DNA, the CDR3 is TGTGCCAGCAGTTTTCAGGGGTCCCCTGGAGAGACCCAGTACTTC. Translation: CASSFQGSPGETQYF.

This clone was detected only once. This chain uses TRBV5-4 with TRBJ2-5, with a tentative D call TRBD2 (6 bases). CDR3 length: 13 residues. Germline V gene lookup returns CDR1 SGHNT and CDR2 YYREEE (reference sequence). With 3 bases removed from V and 4 bases from J, the gap between germline ends came to 10 bases. DNA for the CDR3: TGTGCCAGCAGCTGGACTACCGGAGAGACCCAGTACTTC. It encodes CASSWTTGETQYF.

The chain uses TRBV2 and TRBJ2-5; 7 bases map to TRBD1. The V segment lost 5 bases and the J segment 1 base; nucleotides outside the gene matches: 7. Germline V gene lookup returns CDR1 SNHLY and CDR2 FYNNEI. CDR3 size: 15 residues. This chain's CDR3 is CASSPQGVSQETQYF. DNA for the CDR3: TGTGCCAGCAGTCCGCAGGGGGTGAGCCAAGAGACCCAGTACTTC.

The rearrangement links TRBV20-1 to TRBJ2-5; D gene uncertain. Germline CDR1 DFQATT, CDR2 SNEGSKA (reference sequence). The CDR3 length is 11 residues. Trimming cost V 3 bases and J 3 bases, with 5 bases left between them. The CDR3 region has the DNA TGCAGTGCTAGTGCCGAAGAGACCCAGTACTTC. It translates to CSASAEETQYF.

The chain combines TRBV4-1 with TRBJ2-4; D is ambiguous. This CDR3 spans 15 amino acids. The ends were cut back, 0 bases at V and 0 bases at J, with 6 bases in the middle. CDR1 is MGHRA, CDR2 YSYEKL, per germline. The CDR3 protein is CASSQDELAKNIQYF. The CDR3 nucleotides read TGCGCCAGCAGCCAAGATGAGCTAGCCAAAAACATTCAGTACTTC.

The gene calls are TRBV5-4 and TRBJ2-1; D might be TRBD2 (6 bases). Germline values: CDR1 SGHNT, CDR2 YYREEE (reference sequence). V shed 1 base and J shed 5 bases, with 16 bases lying between them. The CDR3 has 16 amino acids. In DNA form, the CDR3 reads TGTGCCAGCAGCTTGCCCGGGGGTAGCGCCAACAATGAGCAGTTCTTC. Its translation: CASSLPGGSANNEQFF.

CDR3 sequence (DNA): TGTGCCAGCAGCTTATCCACAGGGGGGGATTCACCCCTCCACTTT. Amino acid sequence: CASSLSTGGDSPLHF. The chain joins TRBV7-8 to TRBJ1-6; 8 bases map to TRBD1. The length of the CDR3 is 15 residues. Germline CDR1 is SGHVS and CDR2 is FQNEAQ. The V segment lost 2 bases and the J segment 8 bases; nucleotides outside the gene matches: 5.

This clone was found once. The chain couples TRBV28 to TRBJ2-3; D gene unclear. The CDR3 runs to 12 residues. Germline CDR1 is MDHEN and CDR2 is SYDVKM. The ends were cut back, 6 bases at V and 7 bases at J, with 11 bases in the middle. Here the CDR3 reads CASRTLDYTQYF. The CDR3 region has the DNA TGTGCCAGCAGAACCCTCGACTATACGCAGTATTTT.

J is TRBJ2-1 and V is TRBV5-1; D not certain. The CDR3 loop spans 11 amino acids. The V end was cut by 5 bases, the J end by 6 bases, with 6 bases between. CDR1 and CDR2 from the germline V gene are SGHRS and YFSETQ. In DNA, the CDR3 is TGCGCCAGCAGGTTATTCAATGAGCAGTTCTTC. It specifies CASRLFNEQFF.